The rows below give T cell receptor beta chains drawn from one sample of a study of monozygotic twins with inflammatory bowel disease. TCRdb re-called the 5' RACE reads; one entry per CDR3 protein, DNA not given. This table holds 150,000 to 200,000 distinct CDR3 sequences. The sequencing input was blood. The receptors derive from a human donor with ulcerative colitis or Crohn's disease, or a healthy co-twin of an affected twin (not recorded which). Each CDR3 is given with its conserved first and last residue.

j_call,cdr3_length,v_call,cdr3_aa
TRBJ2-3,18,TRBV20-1,CSARGTLDWTSGTDTQYF
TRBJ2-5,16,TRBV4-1,CASSRLAGGQGETQYF
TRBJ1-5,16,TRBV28,CASMGGPLTYNQPQHF
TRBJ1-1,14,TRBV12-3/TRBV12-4,CASRPNGRASEAFF
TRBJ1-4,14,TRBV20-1,CSVPRAGVAEKLFF
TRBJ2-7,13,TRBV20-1,CSARGPSSYEQYF
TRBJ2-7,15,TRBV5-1,CASSLGRDRAHEQYF
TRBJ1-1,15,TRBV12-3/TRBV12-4,CASSLQQAVGTEAFF
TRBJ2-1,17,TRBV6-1,CASSARLGMNANNEQFF
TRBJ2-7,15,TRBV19,CASQKTSGPGGEQYF
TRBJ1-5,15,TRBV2,CASRPRDTSNQPQHF
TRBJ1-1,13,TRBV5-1,CASSLGPGTEAFF
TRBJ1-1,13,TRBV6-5,CASSSWDLRRAFF
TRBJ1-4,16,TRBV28,CASSLAHGQGDEKLFF
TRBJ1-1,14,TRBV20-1,CSAPRGGMNTEAFF
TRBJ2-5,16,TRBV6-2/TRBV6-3,CASSWGGAGTQETQYF
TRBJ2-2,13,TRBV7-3,CASSPTSVGELFF
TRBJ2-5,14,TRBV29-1,CSVGLAGGRETQYF
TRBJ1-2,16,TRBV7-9,CASSLNNTAVRYGYTF
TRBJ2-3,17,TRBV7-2,CASSPSGTLGVTDTQYF
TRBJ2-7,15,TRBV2,CARAGSGRAFGEQYF
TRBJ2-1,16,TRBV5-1,CASSLERGVIANEQFF
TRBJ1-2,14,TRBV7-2,CASSLRFGSASYTF
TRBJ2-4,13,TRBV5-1,CASSGTVENIQYF
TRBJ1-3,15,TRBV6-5,CASSYRQGPGNTIYF
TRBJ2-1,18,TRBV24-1,CATSDPQGALARRDEQFF
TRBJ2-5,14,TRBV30,CAYRWAGGQETQYF
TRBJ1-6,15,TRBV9,CASSPETGRGSPLHF
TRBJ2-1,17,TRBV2,CASRSDRGLSSYNEQFF
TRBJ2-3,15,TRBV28,CASSPTGPGPDTQYF
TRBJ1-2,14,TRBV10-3,CAINEQGGNYGYTF
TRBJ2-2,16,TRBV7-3,CASSSSRGSSTGELFF
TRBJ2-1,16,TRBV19,CASSTGQFVIYNEQFF
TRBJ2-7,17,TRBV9,CASSAGGGQGRIYEQYF
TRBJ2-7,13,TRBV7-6,CASSLARVSEQYF
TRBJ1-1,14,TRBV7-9,CASSLGRENTEAFF